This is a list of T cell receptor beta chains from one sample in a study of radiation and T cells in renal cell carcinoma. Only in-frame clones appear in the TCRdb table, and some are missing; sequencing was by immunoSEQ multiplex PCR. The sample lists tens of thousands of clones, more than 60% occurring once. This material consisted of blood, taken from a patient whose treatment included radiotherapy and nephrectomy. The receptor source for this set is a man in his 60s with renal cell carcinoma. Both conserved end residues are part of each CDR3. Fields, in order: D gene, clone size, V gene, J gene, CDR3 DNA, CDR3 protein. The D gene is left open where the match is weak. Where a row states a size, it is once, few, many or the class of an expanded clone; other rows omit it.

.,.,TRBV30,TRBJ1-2,TGTGCCTGGAGTACAGGGACACTGAATTGGGGCTACACCTTC,CAWSTGTLNWGYTF
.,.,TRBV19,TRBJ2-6,TGTGCCAGTACCCTGGGGGGTACTGGGGCCAACGTCCTGACTTTC,CASTLGGTGANVLTF
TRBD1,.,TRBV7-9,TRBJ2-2,TGTGCCAGCAGCCCACCGGGACAGGCCGCGGGGGAGCTGTTTTTT,CASSPPGQAAGELFF
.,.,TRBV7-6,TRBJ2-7,TGTGCCAGCAGCTTAGACTACGGGAGCTCCTACGAGCAGTACTTC,CASSLDYGSSYEQYF
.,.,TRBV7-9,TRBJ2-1,TGTGCCAGCAGCTCCCCCGCGGGACGGAATGAGCAGTTCTTC,CASSSPAGRNEQFF
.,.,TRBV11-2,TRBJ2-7,TGTGCCAGCAGCAGACGACAGGCGGAGGCGGGGTACTTC,CASSRRQAEAGYF
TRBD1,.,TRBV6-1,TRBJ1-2,TGTGCCAGCAGTGCCCTCATACCGGACAGGGCCCTAGGGAACTATGGCTACACCTTC,CASSALIPDRALGNYGYTF
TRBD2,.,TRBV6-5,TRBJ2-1,TGTGCCAGCAGTTACTCGCGGGGGACCGAGCAGTTCTTC,CASSYSRGTEQFF
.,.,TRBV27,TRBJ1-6,TGTGCCAGCAGTTTTGGGACTAGAACTTCACCCCTCCACTTT,CASSFGTRTSPLHF
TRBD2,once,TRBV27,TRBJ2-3,TGTGCCAGCGGGGGACTAGCGGGGCCCGCCGTAAGGAAAGATACGCAGTATTTT,CASGGLAGPAVRKDTQYF
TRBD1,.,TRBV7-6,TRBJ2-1,TGTGCCAGCAGCCGGGACAGGGGCAATGAACAGTTCTTC,CASSRDRGNEQFF
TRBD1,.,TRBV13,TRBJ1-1,TGTGCCAGCGAATGGACAGGGGACACTGAAGCTTTCTTT,CASEWTGDTEAFF
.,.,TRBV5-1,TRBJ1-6,TGCGCCAGCAGCTTGGGCGCCCGTTTGGCCAATTCACCCCTCCACTTT,CASSLGARLANSPLHF
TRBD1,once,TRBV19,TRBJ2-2,TGTGCCAGTACCCCATGGGGAGGACAGGGGTTAAACACCGGGGAGCTGTTTTTT,CASTPWGGQGLNTGELFF